A selection of T cell receptor beta chains follows, all from one sample in a study of cytomegalovirus exposure and HLA in healthy donors. Produced via immunoSEQ multiplex PCR; TCRdb's table is partial and in-frame only. Of about 150,000 clones in the sample, less than 90% are singletons; the top ten hold roughly 2.5%. The sequencing sample was made of PBMCs. The receptors shown here come from a boy younger than 10 in good health and CMV-seronegative. Both conserved end residues are part of each CDR3. D genes are given only for firm matches. Rows may omit the clone size; those that give it use once, few, many or a size class.

D gene	V gene	J gene	clone size	CDR3 DNA	CDR3 protein
.	TRBV9	TRBJ1-2	.	TGTGCCAGCAGCGAGGGGACATCAGGGGCAGGCTATGGCTACACCTTC	CASSEGTSGAGYGYTF
TRBD1	TRBV10-2	TRBJ1-2	once	TGCGCCAGCAGTGAGGTTGGGCCCCGGACAGGAGCTAACTATGGCTACACCTTC	CASSEVGPRTGANYGYTF
.	TRBV7-9	TRBJ1-2	.	TGTGCCAGCAGCCCCAACAGGAGAAACTATGGCTACACCTTC	CASSPNRRNYGYTF
TRBD1	TRBV7-3	TRBJ2-7	.	TGTGCCAGCAGCTTAAAGGCAGGGGGCCGTCGAGAGCAGTACTTC	CASSLKAGGRREQYF
.	TRBV7-9	TRBJ2-7	.	TGTGCCAGCAGCTCCCGGAAGCGAGGCTACGAGCAGTACTTC	CASSSRKRGYEQYF
.	TRBV6-5	TRBJ1-6	few	TGTGCCAGCATGCACTGGACAGATTATAATTCACCCCTCCACTTT	CASMHWTDYNSPLHF
.	TRBV6-1	TRBJ1-1	few	TGTGCCAGCAGTCGCCTAAACACTGAAGCTTTCTTT	CASSRLNTEAFF
.	TRBV2	TRBJ2-5	.	TGTGCCAGCAGTCCAGGGGTCGGAGAGACCCAGTACTTC	CASSPGVGETQYF
.	TRBV6-1	TRBJ1-3	.	TGTGCCAGCAGTCGGGTCCTATCTGGAAACACCATATATTTT	CASSRVLSGNTIYF
TRBD1	TRBV6-1	TRBJ1-5	.	TGTGCCAGCAGGAGGGGGGACAGGGATCAGCCCCAGCATTTT	CASRRGDRDQPQHF
TRBD1	TRBV6-1	TRBJ2-3	.	TGTGCCAGCAGTGTCCCACTGACCGGGACAGCCACAGATACGCAGTATTTT	CASSVPLTGTATDTQYF
TRBD1	TRBV27	TRBJ1-3	.	TGTGCCAGCAGTCCCCGGACAGGGATTGGGAACACCATATATTTT	CASSPRTGIGNTIYF
TRBD1	TRBV12-5	TRBJ2-5	few	TGTGCTAGTGGTTTGGTACGGGGACAGGGGGCTGGGGAGACCCAGTACTTC	CASGLVRGQGAGETQYF
.	TRBV11-2	TRBJ2-5	.	TGTGCCAGCAGCTTAGCAAGCGTCAGGGGCTCAGAGACCCAGTACTTC	CASSLASVRGSETQYF
TRBD2	TRBV4-3	TRBJ2-1	.	TGCGCCAGCAGCCAGGGACTAGCGGGAGGGCCGAATGAGCAGTTCTTC	CASSQGLAGGPNEQFF
.	TRBV2	TRBJ1-1	.	TGTGCCAGCAGAATAGACTCTTGGAACACTGAAGCTTTCTTT	CASRIDSWNTEAFF
.	TRBV10-3	TRBJ1-1	few	TGTGCCATCAGTGAGTCAAGGACAGTGAGACCTTTCTTT	CAISESRTVRPFF
TRBD2	TRBV10-3	TRBJ2-2	few	TGTGCCATCTCTCCTCTGGGACTAGCGGCGAACACCGGGGAGCTGTTTTTT	CAISPLGLAANTGELFF
.	TRBV7-9	TRBJ2-2	.	TGTGCCAGCAGCTTATATGACAGGCTACACGGGGAGCTGTTTTTT	CASSLYDRLHGELFF
TRBD2	TRBV5-4	TRBJ2-2	.	TGTGCCAGCAGCCGCGGACTAGCGGGAAACACCGGGGAGCTGTTTTTT	CASSRGLAGNTGELFF
TRBD1	TRBV7-9	TRBJ2-5	.	TGTGCCAGCAGCTTTGGTCGGACAGGGTGGACGCAAGAGACCCAGTACTTC	CASSFGRTGWTQETQYF
TRBD1	TRBV15	TRBJ2-1	.	TGTGCCACCAGCAGAGCGGGCAGGGGGATCGAGCAGTTCTTC	CATSRAGRGIEQFF
.	TRBV5-3	TRBJ1-5	once	TGTGCCAGAAGCTTGTTGGCGGGGAATAGCAATCAGCCCCAGCATTTT	CARSLLAGNSNQPQHF
.	TRBV25-1	TRBJ1-6	.	TGTGCCAGCAGTGAACTGAGTATATCACCCCTCCACTTT	CASSELSISPLHF
TRBD2	TRBV29-1	TRBJ2-1	.	TGCAGCGTATTTAGCGGGGGGCTCCACGGGGATGAGCAGTTCTTC	CSVFSGGLHGDEQFF
TRBD1	TRBV7-3	TRBJ2-7	.	TGTGCCAGCAGCCAGAAGACAGGGACCGAGCAGTACTTC	CASSQKTGTEQYF
.	TRBV27	TRBJ2-7	.	TGTGCCACACACAGGGACGGATTCTCCTACGAGCAGTACTTC	CATHRDGFSYEQYF
.	TRBV29-1	TRBJ1-2	.	TGCAGCGGCGCTTCCCTTCGGGGGGGCTACACCTTC	CSGASLRGGYTF
.	TRBV15	TRBJ2-1	.	TGTGCCACCAGCAGAGACATCAATGAGCAGTTCTTC	CATSRDINEQFF
.	TRBV7-2	TRBJ2-1	.	TGTGCCAGCAGCCCGGGTATGTGGATCGAGGGTTCGGGTTACAATGAGCAGTTCTTC	CASSPGMWIEGSGYNEQFF
.	TRBV6-6	TRBJ1-5	few	TGTGCCAGCAGAGGGGAAGGGGAAGGGCAGCCCCAGCATTTT	CASRGEGEGQPQHF
TRBD1	TRBV14	TRBJ2-3	.	TGTGCCAGCAGCCTTCCGGGACAGGGAATCCCCATAATCTCAGATACGCAGTATTTT	CASSLPGQGIPIISDTQYF
.	TRBV5-1	TRBJ2-2	.	TGCGCCAGCAGCTTGGCCCGGCAGACACCGAACACCGGGGAGCTGTTTTTT	CASSLARQTPNTGELFF
TRBD1	TRBV4-1	TRBJ1-4	.	TGCGCCAGCAGCCACCGATGGCGCAGAGGGGGCGAAAAACTGTTTTTT	CASSHRWRRGGEKLFF
.	TRBV5-8	TRBJ2-3	.	TGTGCCAGCAGCTTTGGACAGATACGCACAGATACGCAGTATTTT	CASSFGQIRTDTQYF
TRBD1	TRBV29-1	TRBJ2-1	.	TGCAGCGTTGAAGGGACAGGAATACTTTCCTACAATGAGCAGTTCTTC	CSVEGTGILSYNEQFF
.	TRBV9	TRBJ1-4	.	TGTGCCAGCAGCGTAGGCCAGGGGACGAGTGAAAAACTGTTTTTT	CASSVGQGTSEKLFF
.	TRBV5-1	TRBJ1-5	.	TGCGCCAGCAGCTTGGTTGGAGACAATCAGCCCCAGCATTTT	CASSLVGDNQPQHF
.	TRBV11-2	TRBJ1-4	.	TGTGCCAGCAGCCCAGCCGAGGGAGAAAAACTGTTTTTT	CASSPAEGEKLFF
TRBD1	TRBV6-1	TRBJ2-6	.	TGTGCCAGCAGTGCGGACAGGGGACACTCTGGGGCCAACGTCCTGACTTTC	CASSADRGHSGANVLTF
TRBD1	TRBV5-6	TRBJ2-3	.	TGTGCCAGCAGTTCCACCGGGACAGGGGGACCAGATACGCAGTATTTT	CASSSTGTGGPDTQYF
TRBD1	TRBV6-5	TRBJ1-3	.	TGTGCCAGCAGTTACTCACGGACAGGGGCTGGAAACACCATATATTTT	CASSYSRTGAGNTIYF
TRBD1	TRBV10-1	TRBJ2-7	.	TGCGCCAGCAGGGGACAGGGAACGGGCGAGCAGTACTTC	CASRGQGTGEQYF
TRBD2	TRBV4-2	TRBJ2-2	.	TGTGCCAGCAGACATCTAGCGGGGGGTCGGGCGGAGCTGTTTTTT	CASRHLAGGRAELFF